This TCR beta chain came from a study of vaccination effects on CD4 cells after COVID-19. Once cultured for 10 days, the cells underwent separation to obtain CD4+ T cells. It was two doses of either the BNT162b2 or mRNA-1273 vaccine that participants received. The protocol was immunoSEQ multiplex PCR, while the TCRdb copy is restricted to in-frame clones and leaves out a portion. The sample shows tens of thousands of clones, 74% of them seen only once. Regarding this clone: Its antigen is undetermined.

Trimming shortened V by 2 bases and J by 5 bases, and 12 bases separated the two germline ends. CDR1 is GTSNPN, CDR2 SVGIG, per germline (reference sequence). The CDR3 consists of 13 residues. The input for sequencing was CD4+ T cells from PBMCs cultured without peptide, taken after COVID-19 vaccination. V usage is TRBV30 and J usage is TRBJ2-5; no clear D gene. This clonotype was obtained from a human donor who received a COVID-19 vaccine. The CDR3 sequence: CAWSLLGPETQYF. The CDR3 DNA follows: TGTGCCTGGAGTCTACTGGGCCCGGAGACCCAGTACTTC.